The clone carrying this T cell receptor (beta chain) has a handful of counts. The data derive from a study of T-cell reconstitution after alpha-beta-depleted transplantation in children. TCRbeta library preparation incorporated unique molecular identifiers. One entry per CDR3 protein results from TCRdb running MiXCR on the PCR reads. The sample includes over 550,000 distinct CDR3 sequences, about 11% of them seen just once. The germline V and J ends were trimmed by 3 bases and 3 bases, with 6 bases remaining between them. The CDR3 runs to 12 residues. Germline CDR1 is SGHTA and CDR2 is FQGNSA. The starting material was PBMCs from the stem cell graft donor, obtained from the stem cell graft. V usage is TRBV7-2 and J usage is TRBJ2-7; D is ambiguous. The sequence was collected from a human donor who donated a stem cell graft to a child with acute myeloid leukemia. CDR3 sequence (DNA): TGTGCCAGCAGCTTTATCCTCTACGAGCAGTACTTC. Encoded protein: CASSFILYEQYF.